The sequence of this T cell receptor (beta chain) was determined in a study of T-cell reconstitution after alpha-beta-depleted transplantation in children. This clonotype was seen ten or more times. Unique molecular identifiers were used in preparing the TCRbeta library. TCRdb re-analysed the PCR reads in MiXCR, keeping a single row per CDR3 protein. The sample has a few hundred thousand distinct CDR3 sequences; roughly 15% are singletons. The CDR3 has 11 residues. The V gene lost 6 bases and the J gene lost 7 bases, with 12 bases spanning the gap. Per germline, CDR1 DFQATT and CDR2 SNEGSKA (reference sequence).

V gene TRBV20-1 combines with J gene TRBJ1-1, with TRBD1 as a possible D gene (5 bases). The specimen was PBMCs, collected from the stem cell graft. This TCR came from a human donor who donated a stem cell graft to a child with Fanconi anemia. The CDR3 nucleotides are TGCAGTGCCGGGTGGGGCGTTGAAGCTTTCTTT. It encodes CSAGWGVEAFF.